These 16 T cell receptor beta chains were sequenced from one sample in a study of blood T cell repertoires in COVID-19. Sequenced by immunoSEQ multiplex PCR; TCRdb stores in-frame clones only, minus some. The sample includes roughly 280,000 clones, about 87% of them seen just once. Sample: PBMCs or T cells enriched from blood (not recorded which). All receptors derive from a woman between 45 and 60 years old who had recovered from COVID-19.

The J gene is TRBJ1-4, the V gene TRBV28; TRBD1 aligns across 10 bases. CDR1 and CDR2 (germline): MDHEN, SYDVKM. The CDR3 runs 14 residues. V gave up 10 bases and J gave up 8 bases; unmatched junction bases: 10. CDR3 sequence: CATRWDRGGEKLFF. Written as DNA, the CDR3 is TGTGCCACCCGGTGGGACAGGGGTGGAGAAAAACTGTTTTTT.

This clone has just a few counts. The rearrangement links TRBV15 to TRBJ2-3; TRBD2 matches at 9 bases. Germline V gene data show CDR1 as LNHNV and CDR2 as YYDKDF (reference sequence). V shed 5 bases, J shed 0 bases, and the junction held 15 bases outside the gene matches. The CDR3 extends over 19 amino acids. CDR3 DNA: TGTGCCACCAGCTCCCAAAAGGGACTAGCACCTTTAAGCACAGATACGCAGTATTTT. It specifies CATSSQKGLAPLSTDTQYF.

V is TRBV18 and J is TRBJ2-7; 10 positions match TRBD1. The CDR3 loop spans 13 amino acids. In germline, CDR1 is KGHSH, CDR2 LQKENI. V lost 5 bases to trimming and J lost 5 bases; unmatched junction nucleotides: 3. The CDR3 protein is CASSTGTGDEQYF. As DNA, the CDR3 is TGTGCCAGCTCAACCGGGACAGGGGACGAGCAGTACTTC.

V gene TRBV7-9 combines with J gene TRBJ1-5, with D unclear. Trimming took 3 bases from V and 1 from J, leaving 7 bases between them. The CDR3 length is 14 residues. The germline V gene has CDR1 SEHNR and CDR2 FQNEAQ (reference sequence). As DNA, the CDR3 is TGTGCCAGCAGCTTTGACAACAGCAATCAGCCCCAGCATTTT. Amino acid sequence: CASSFDNSNQPQHF.

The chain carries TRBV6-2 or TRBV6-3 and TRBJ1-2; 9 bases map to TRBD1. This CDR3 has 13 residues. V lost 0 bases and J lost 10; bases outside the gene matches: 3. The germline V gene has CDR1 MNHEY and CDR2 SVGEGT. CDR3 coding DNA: TGTGCCAGCAGTTACTCCGGACAGGGGTCCTACACCTTC. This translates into CASSYSGQGSYTF.

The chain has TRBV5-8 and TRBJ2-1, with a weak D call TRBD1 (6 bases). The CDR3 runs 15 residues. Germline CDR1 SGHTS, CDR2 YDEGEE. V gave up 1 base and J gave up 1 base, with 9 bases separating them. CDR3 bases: TGTGCCAGCAGCTTGCTAGGACAGTCCTACAATGAGCAGTTCTTC. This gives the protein CASSLLGQSYNEQFF. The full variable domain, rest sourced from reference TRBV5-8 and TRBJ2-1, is EAGVTQSPTHLIKTRGQQATLRCSPISGHTSVYWYQQALGLGLQFLLWYDEGEERNRGNFPPRFSGRQFPNYSSELNVNALELEDSALYLCASSLLGQSYNEQFFGPGTRLTVL.

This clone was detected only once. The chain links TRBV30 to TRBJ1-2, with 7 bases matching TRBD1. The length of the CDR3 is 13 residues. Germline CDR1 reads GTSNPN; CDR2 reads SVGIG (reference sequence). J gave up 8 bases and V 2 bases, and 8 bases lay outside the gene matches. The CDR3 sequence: CAWSTGGGRGYTF. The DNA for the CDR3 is TGTGCCTGGAGTACGGGAGGGGGCCGAGGCTACACCTTC.

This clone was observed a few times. The CDR3 protein is CAWSLGGVATGELFF. In DNA form, the CDR3 reads TGTGCCTGGAGTTTAGGGGGGGTTGCCACCGGGGAGCTGTTTTTT. The V and J genes are TRBV30 and TRBJ2-2; maybe TRBD2 (7 bases). The CDR3 has 15 residues. V dropped 2 bases and J dropped 4 bases, with 14 bases sitting between them. Germline V lookup: CDR1 GTSNPN, CDR2 SVGIG (reference sequence).

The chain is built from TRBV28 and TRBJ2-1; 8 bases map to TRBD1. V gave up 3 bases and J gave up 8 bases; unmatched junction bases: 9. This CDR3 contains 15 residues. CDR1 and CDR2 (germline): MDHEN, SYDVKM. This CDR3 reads CASSFSRGLADEQFF. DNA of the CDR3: TGTGCCAGCAGTTTTTCCAGGGGGCTCGCGGATGAGCAGTTCTTC.

The CDR3 loop reads CASRTGGVGETQYF. CDR3 coding DNA: TGTGCCAGCAGGACCGGGGGGGTAGGGGAGACCCAGTACTTC. The chain recombines TRBV6-5 with TRBJ2-5, with 8 bases matching TRBD2. CDR3 length equals 14 residues. Per germline, CDR1 MNHEY and CDR2 SVGAGI. The V segment lost 6 bases and the J segment 5 bases; nucleotides outside the gene matches: 8.

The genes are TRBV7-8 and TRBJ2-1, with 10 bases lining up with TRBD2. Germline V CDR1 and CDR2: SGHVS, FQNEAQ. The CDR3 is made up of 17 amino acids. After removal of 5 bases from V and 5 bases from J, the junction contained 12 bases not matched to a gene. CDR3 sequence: CASSRTRGLALNNEQFF. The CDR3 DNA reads TGTGCCAGCAGCCGTACAAGGGGACTAGCGCTGAACAATGAGCAGTTCTTC.

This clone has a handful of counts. CDR3 sequence (DNA): TGTGCCAGCAGCGAACCGGGACAGGGCAATCAGCCCCAGCATTTT. This sequence encodes CASSEPGQGNQPQHF. The rearrangement joins TRBV6-6 to TRBJ1-5; 8 positions match TRBD1. Germline lookup yields CDR1 MNHNY and CDR2 SVGAGI (reference sequence). CDR3 length: 15 residues. Trimming removed 6 bases from V and 2 bases from J; junction bases left unmatched: 6.

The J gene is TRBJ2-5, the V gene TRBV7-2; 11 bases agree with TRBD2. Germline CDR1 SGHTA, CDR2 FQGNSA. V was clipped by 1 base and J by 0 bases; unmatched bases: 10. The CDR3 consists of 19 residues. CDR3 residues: CASSLGTASGRRYQETQYF. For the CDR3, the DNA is TGTGCCAGCAGCTTAGGAACGGCTAGCGGGAGGCGGTACCAAGAGACCCAGTACTTC.

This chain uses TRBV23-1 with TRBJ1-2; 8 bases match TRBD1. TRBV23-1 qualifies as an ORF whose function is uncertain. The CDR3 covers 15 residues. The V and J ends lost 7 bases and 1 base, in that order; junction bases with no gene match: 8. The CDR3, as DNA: TGCGCCAGCACCGAACAGGGGGTTGTTAACTATGGCTACACCTTC. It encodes CASTEQGVVNYGYTF.

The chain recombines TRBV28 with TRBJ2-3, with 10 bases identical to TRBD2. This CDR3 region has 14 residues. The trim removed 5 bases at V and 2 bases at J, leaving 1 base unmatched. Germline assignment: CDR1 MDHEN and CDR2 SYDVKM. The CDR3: CASSGLAVTDTQYF. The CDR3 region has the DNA TGTGCCAGCAGTGGACTAGCGGTCACAGATACGCAGTATTTT. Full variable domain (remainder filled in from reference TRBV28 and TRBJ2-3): DVKVTQSSRYLVKRTGEKVFLECVQDMDHENMFWYRQDPGLGLRLIYFSYDVKMKEKGDIPEGYSVSREKKERFSLILESASTNQTSMYLCASSGLAVTDTQYFGPGTRLTVL.

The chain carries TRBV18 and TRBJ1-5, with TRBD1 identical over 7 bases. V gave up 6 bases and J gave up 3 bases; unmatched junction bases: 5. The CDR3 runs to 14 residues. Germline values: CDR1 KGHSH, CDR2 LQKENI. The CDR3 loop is CASSPQGDNQPQHF. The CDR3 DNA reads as TGTGCCAGCTCCCCGCAGGGGGACAATCAGCCCCAGCATTTT. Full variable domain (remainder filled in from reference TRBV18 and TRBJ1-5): NAGVMQNPRHLVRRRGQEARLRCSPMKGHSHVYWYRQLPEEGLKFMVYLQKENIIDESGMPKERFSAEFPKEGPSILRIQQVVRGDSAAYFCASSPQGDNQPQHFGDGTRLSIL.